This T cell receptor beta chain was sequenced for a study of T cells after yellow fever vaccination. As for the study in general: SMART-Seq v4 Ultra Low Input handled preparation of low-cell-number fractions. Regarding the study as a whole: Peaking on day 5 versus 15, the secondary response was faster but weaker. The study re-detected most primary-vaccination clones after the booster (about 95% CD4, 88% CD8).

This clonotype was seen ten or more times. The antigen remains undetermined. For TCR, cDNA came from 5'RACE template switching, which added a universal primer site and UMIs. TCRdb processed the 5' RACE reads anew with MiXCR; each CDR3 protein has one entry. The sample lists about 160,000 distinct CDR3 sequences, less than 9% occurring once. The TCR was taken from a man aged 18 to 35 who received the YFV17D yellow fever vaccine. Source: CD4+ T cells sorted from PBMCs, taken 4 to 6 days after the first yellow fever vaccination.

This CDR3 is CASSQGGIARPEQFF. As DNA, the CDR3 is TGTGCCAGCAGCCAAGGGGGGATAGCGAGGCCGGAGCAGTTCTTC. The chain has TRBV3-1 and TRBJ2-1; D might be TRBD1 or TRBD2, each matching 5 bases. The CDR3 runs to 15 residues. Trimming shortened V by 1 base and J by 10 bases, and 17 bases separated the two germline ends. Per germline, CDR1 LGHDT and CDR2 YNNKEL (reference sequence).